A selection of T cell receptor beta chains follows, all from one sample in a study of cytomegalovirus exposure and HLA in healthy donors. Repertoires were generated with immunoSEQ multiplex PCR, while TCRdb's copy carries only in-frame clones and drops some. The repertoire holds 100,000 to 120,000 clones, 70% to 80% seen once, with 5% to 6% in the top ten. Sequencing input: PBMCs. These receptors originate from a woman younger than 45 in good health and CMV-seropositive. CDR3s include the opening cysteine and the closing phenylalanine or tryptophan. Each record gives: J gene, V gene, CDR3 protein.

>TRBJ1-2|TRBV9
CASSATQTENYGYTF
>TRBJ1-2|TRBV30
CAWRYSPTYGYTF
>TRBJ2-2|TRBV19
CASTGDTANTGELFF
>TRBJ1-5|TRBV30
CAWGQLNQPQHF
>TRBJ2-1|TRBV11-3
CASSKLAGSNEQFF
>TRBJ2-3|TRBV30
CAWSRTGQTDTQYF
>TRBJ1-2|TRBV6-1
CASRFRGNYGYTF
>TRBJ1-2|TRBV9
CASSVGDSGGYGYTF
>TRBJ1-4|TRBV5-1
CASSSGLQGKLFF
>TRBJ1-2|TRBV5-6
CASSSDRGPGYTF
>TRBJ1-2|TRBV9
CASSPRGGGYTF
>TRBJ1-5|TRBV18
CASSFSTGNQPQHF
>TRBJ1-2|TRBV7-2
CASSLDSGSTYYGYTF
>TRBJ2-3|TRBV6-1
CASSDRDRATDTQYF
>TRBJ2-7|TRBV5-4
CASSRTSGGVGEQYF
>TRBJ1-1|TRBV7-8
CASSGEGRSTEAFF
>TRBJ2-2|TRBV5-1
CASSLPDTGELFF
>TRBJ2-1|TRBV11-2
CASSLWPSGGEQFF
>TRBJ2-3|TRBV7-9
CSSSLTGEGGTQYF
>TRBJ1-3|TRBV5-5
CASSLVLGRGNTIYF
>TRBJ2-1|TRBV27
CASSLTGAVAGGNEQFF
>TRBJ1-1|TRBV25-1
CASSEGPGTGRSNEAFF
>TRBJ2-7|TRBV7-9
CASSLGYAGGIYEQYF
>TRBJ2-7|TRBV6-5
CASKPGLASYEQYF
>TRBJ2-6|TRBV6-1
CASSPGLTGANVLTF
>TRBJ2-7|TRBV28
CASSLGGPPYEQYF
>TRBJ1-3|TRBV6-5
CASSSRGLDSGNTIYF
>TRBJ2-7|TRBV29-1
CSVESRSYEQYF
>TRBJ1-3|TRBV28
CASTKGVRRTPLSGNTIYF
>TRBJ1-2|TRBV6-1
CASGREATSYGYTF
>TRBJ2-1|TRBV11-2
CASSVSGTFNEQFF
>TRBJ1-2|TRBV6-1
CASSDTRQFTNYGYTF
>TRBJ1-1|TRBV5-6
CASSPAPGSEENTEAFF
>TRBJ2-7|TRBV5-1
CASSLGGLAGDHEQYF
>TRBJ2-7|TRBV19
CASSIRDDRFRYEQYF
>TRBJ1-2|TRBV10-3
CAIMSLDYGYTF
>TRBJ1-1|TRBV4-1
CASSQVGGQGTEAFF
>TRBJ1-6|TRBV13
CASSKGQGLSPLHF
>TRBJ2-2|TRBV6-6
CASSYSEGTGELFF
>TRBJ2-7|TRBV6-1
CASSERGGGFYEQYF
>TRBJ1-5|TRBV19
CASRGQINQPQHF